These T cell receptor beta chains were read from a single sample in a study of OX40 agonist ivuxolimab in advanced cancers. Assay: immunoSEQ multiplex PCR; the TCRdb copy retains only in-frame clones and omits some. There are 65,000 or so clones in the sample; roughly 90% occur only once, and over 2.5% lies in the top ten. The input for sequencing was CD4+ or CD8+ T cells sorted from blood, taken in a trial of the OX40 agonist ivuxolimab. All receptors come from an adult with an advanced solid tumor such as melanoma, head and neck, liver or kidney cancer. Each CDR3 is given with its conserved first and last residue. D genes are given only for firm matches. A row's size may be missing; if present it is once, few, many or a size class.

TRBJ2-1	-	TRBV5-1	TRBD2	TGCGCCAGCAGCTCCCCGGGACTAGCCCCAGGGCAGTTCTTC	CASSSPGLAPGQFF
TRBJ1-2	-	TRBV28	TRBD1	TGTGCCAGCAGTCCAGGGGGCGGCGGCTATGGCTACACCTTC	CASSPGGGGYGYTF
TRBJ2-3	-	TRBV18	-	TGTGCCAGCTCACCTGGGACCAGCACAGATACGCAGTATTTT	CASSPGTSTDTQYF
TRBJ1-6	few	TRBV30	-	TGTGCCTGGAGTGGAGGGGGTAGGAGCTCACCCCTCCACTTT	CAWSGGGRSSPLHF
TRBJ1-4	-	TRBV7-2	-	TGTGCCAGCAGGCTAGTGGGGGAGCAAAAACTGTTTTTT	CASRLVGEQKLFF
TRBJ2-2	-	TRBV5-1	-	TGCGCCAGCAGGGAGGGGGCCGGGGAGCTGTTTTTT	CASREGAGELFF
TRBJ2-3	once	TRBV9	-	TGTGCCAGCAGCGTAGGGGCTGGCACAGATACGCAGTATTTT	CASSVGAGTDTQYF
TRBJ1-5	-	TRBV4-2	-	TGTGCCAGCAGCCAAGACAGGGGAGAGTATCAGCCCCAGCATTTT	CASSQDRGEYQPQHF
TRBJ1-4	-	TRBV6-6	-	TGTGCCAGCAGAATAATACAGGGCTTTAATGAAAAACTGTTTTTT	CASRIIQGFNEKLFF
TRBJ2-1	-	TRBV2	-	TGTGCCAGCAGTGGGGGCGCGGTCCTAGGTAATGAGCAGTTCTTC	CASSGGAVLGNEQFF
TRBJ2-7	-	TRBV5-4	-	TGTGCCAGCAGCTTGGGGTTGAGGGACTACGAGCAGTACTTC	CASSLGLRDYEQYF
TRBJ2-1	-	TRBV2	TRBD2	TGTGCCAGCAGCTACGACCGACTAGCGGGGAAGGTACAGGATGAGCAGTTCTTC	CASSYDRLAGKVQDEQFF
TRBJ1-5	once	TRBV5-1	-	TGCGCCAGCAGCTTGGGGGACGGGCTTAGCAATCAGCCCCAGCATTTT	CASSLGDGLSNQPQHF
TRBJ1-1	-	TRBV5-5	-	TGTGCCAGCAGCCCCGGGACAATGAACACTGAAGCTTTCTTT	CASSPGTMNTEAFF
TRBJ2-1	once	TRBV27	TRBD2	TGTGCCAGCAGTTTTGGACTAGCGGGGGGCTACAATGAGCAGTTCTTC	CASSFGLAGGYNEQFF
TRBJ2-7	-	TRBV28	TRBD1	TGTGCCAGCAGTTTATCTAGACAGGGGGCTGGGGAGCAGTACTTC	CASSLSRQGAGEQYF
TRBJ2-3	-	TRBV9	TRBD2	TGTGCCAGCAGCGCGACTAGCGGGGGGGCCATAGATACGCAGTATTTT	CASSATSGGAIDTQYF
TRBJ2-7	-	TRBV11-2	-	TGTGCCAGCAGCTTAGGGGTCTTGTACGAGCAGTACTTC	CASSLGVLYEQYF
TRBJ1-1	-	TRBV10-3	-	TGTGCCATCAGTGAGTCGAGTAGAGACACTGAAGCTTTCTTT	CAISESSRDTEAFF
TRBJ2-5	-	TRBV29-1	-	TGCAGCGTCGATGAGGGTCAGTACTTC	CSVDEGQYF
TRBJ1-5	-	TRBV12-5	-	TGTGCTAGTGGTTTGGGTGGTCAGCCCCAGCATTTT	CASGLGGQPQHF
TRBJ2-3	-	TRBV7-3	TRBD1	TGTGCCAGCAGCTTGGACAGGGCGACAGATACGCAGTATTTT	CASSLDRATDTQYF
TRBJ2-5	-	TRBV19	TRBD1	TGTGCCAGTAGTTCGAAACCCCGGACAGGGACGGTTTTAGAGACCCAGTACTTC	CASSSKPRTGTVLETQYF
TRBJ1-1	-	TRBV6-6	-	TGTGCCAGCAAAAGCGGGGGGGGCAGACCTGAAGCTTTCTTT	CASKSGGGRPEAFF
TRBJ1-1	-	TRBV25-1	-	TGTGCCAGCAGTGAAATAGGCTTGGGTGGGAACACTGAAGCTTTCTTT	CASSEIGLGGNTEAFF
TRBJ1-2	-	TRBV5-4	TRBD1	TGTGCCAGCAGCGCACAGGGGCACTATGGCTACACCTTC	CASSAQGHYGYTF
TRBJ1-3	-	TRBV21-1	-	TGTGCCAGCAGCCCGAGACTTCGGTTATCTGGAAACACCATATATTTT	CASSPRLRLSGNTIYF
TRBJ1-2	once	TRBV28	-	TGTGCCAGCAGTTTACTTAATGACAGAGGGTATGGCTACACCTTC	CASSLLNDRGYGYTF
TRBJ2-3	-	TRBV5-1	-	TGCGCCAGCAGCTTTTCGGGGATTAGCACAGATACGCAGTATTTT	CASSFSGISTDTQYF
TRBJ1-5	-	TRBV6-1	-	TGTGCCAGCAGTGAAGAGAGGAAATGGGATCAGCCCCAGCATTTT	CASSEERKWDQPQHF
TRBJ2-1	-	TRBV4-3	-	TGCGCCAGCAGCCAAGATCCCTGGCGCGGTGGCAATGAGCAGTTCTTC	CASSQDPWRGGNEQFF
TRBJ2-7	-	TRBV5-4	-	TGTGCCAGCAGCTTGGCTGGGATTTACGAGCAGTACTTC	CASSLAGIYEQYF
TRBJ1-5	medium-sized	TRBV28	-	TGTGCCACCCAGGGGCTTCGCCTTGTCGGCAATCAGCCCCAGCATTTT	CATQGLRLVGNQPQHF
TRBJ1-6	-	TRBV28	-	TGTGCCAGCAGTCTCCGACAGACTCAAACACCCCTCCACTTT	CASSLRQTQTPLHF
TRBJ1-6	-	TRBV6-4	-	TGTGCCAGCAGTGACTCGCCCTATAATTCACCCCTCCACTTT	CASSDSPYNSPLHF
TRBJ1-2	once	TRBV27	-	TGTGCCAGCAGTTTAGAGGTGTCCGGCTATGGCTACACCTTC	CASSLEVSGYGYTF
TRBJ2-5	-	TRBV5-6	-	TGTGCCAGCAGCTCGGAGGTTGAGGGGGGGCGTGGGGAGACCCAGTACTTC	CASSSEVEGGRGETQYF